This T cell receptor (beta chain) was identified in a study of blood T cell repertoires in COVID-19. Background on the study: COVID-19 samples collected from the United States, Italy and Spain covered acute and convalescent phases. Sources were T cells, B-cell-depleted T cells, or PBMCs; the material itself was cDNA or gDNA.

In the authors' workflow: Nucleated cell counts were estimated from reference gene primer amplification. Assay: immunoSEQ multiplex PCR; the TCRdb copy retains only in-frame clones and omits some. The V and J calls and clone size were taken over from that table, and D and trimming were inferred from the DNA. The data show some 120,000 clones, with 65% to 80% seen just once and about 0.85% held by the top ten. The germline V and J ends were trimmed by 0 bases and 2 bases, with 8 bases remaining between them. The CDR3 is made up of 15 amino acids. Per germline, CDR1 LNHNV and CDR2 YYDKDF (reference sequence).

The chain carries TRBV15 and TRBJ1-5, with D possibly TRBD1 on 5 matching bases. Sequenced: peripheral blood. The TCR originated in a human donor with acute or convalescent COVID-19. The donor label of this sample is uncertain. In DNA form, the CDR3 reads TGTGCCACCAGCAGAGAGCGGGGGGGCAATCAGCCCCAGCATTTT. Translated: CATSRERGGNQPQHF. Using reference TRBV15 and TRBJ1-5 for the parts outside the CDR3, the full variable domain is DAMVIQNPRYQVTQFGKPVTLSCSQTLNHNVMYWYQQKSSQAPKLLFHYYDKDFNNEADTPDNFQSRRPNTSFCFLDIRSPGLGDTAMYLCATSRERGGNQPQHFGDGTRLSIL.